This is a list of T cell receptor beta chains from one sample in a study of T cells in localized non-small cell lung cancer. Repertoires were generated with immunoSEQ multiplex PCR, while TCRdb's copy carries only in-frame clones and drops some. This sample has 30,000 to 35,000 clones, with 92% found just once. The specimen comprised peripheral blood, sampled before any cancer treatment. The receptors derive from a female donor aged 60 or older with stage I lung adenocarcinoma. Both conserved end residues are part of each CDR3. A D gene is named only where the DNA matches it firmly. The size field is filled for only some rows; it gives once, few, many or a size class.

abundance	v_gene	d_gene	j_gene	CDR3nt	CDR3aa
-	TRBV28	TRBD1	TRBJ1-1	TGTGCCAGCAGTACTAGGACAGGGAGATTTACTGAAGCTTTCTTT	CASSTRTGRFTEAFF
-	TRBV28	-	TRBJ2-3	TGTGCCAGCAGTTCGCCGAGAAAGAAGGGAACAGATACGCAGTATTTT	CASSSPRKKGTDTQYF
-	TRBV4-1	TRBD2	TRBJ2-3	TGCGCCAGCAGCCCACTTTGGACTAGCGGGGTCACAGATACGCAGTATTTT	CASSPLWTSGVTDTQYF
once	TRBV9	TRBD1	TRBJ2-3	TGTGCCAGCAGCGTAGATGGGGTGGGGACAGGGATCACAGATACGCAGTATTTT	CASSVDGVGTGITDTQYF
-	TRBV5-5	-	TRBJ2-1	TGTGCCAGCAGCTCTGGGGGGTTGAATGAGCAGTTCTTC	CASSSGGLNEQFF
-	TRBV7-9	TRBD1	TRBJ1-2	TGTGCCAGCAGCTCGTACACGGACAGGGTGGATGGCTACACCTTC	CASSSYTDRVDGYTF
-	TRBV9	TRBD1	TRBJ2-4	TGTGCCAGCAGCGGCAGACAGGGATGGGCCAAAAACATTCAGTACTTC	CASSGRQGWAKNIQYF
-	TRBV5-1	TRBD1	TRBJ1-1	TGCGCCAACCCGGGACAGAGAGTCACTGAAGCTTTCTTT	CANPGQRVTEAFF
-	TRBV7-9	-	TRBJ2-3	TGTGCCAGCTCTCGGGGGCACACAGATACGCAGTATTTT	CASSRGHTDTQYF
-	TRBV11-2	-	TRBJ1-5	TGTGCCAGCAGCTTAGGGCAGGAGAATAGCAATCAGCCCCAGCATTTT	CASSLGQENSNQPQHF
-	TRBV6-5	-	TRBJ2-7	TGTGCCAGCAGCCCCCGGGACGGTTTCTACGAGCAGTACTTC	CASSPRDGFYEQYF
-	TRBV18	-	TRBJ2-3	TGTGCCAGCTCACCTAGGCTGTTTGTTGGTGGTGATACGCAGTATTTT	CASSPRLFVGGDTQYF
few	TRBV6-1	-	TRBJ2-7	TGTGCCAGCACCTTGGCAGGGATGACCTACGAGCAGTACTTC	CASTLAGMTYEQYF
-	TRBV7-2	-	TRBJ2-5	TGTGCCAGCAGCTTACAGGGATGGGGACGAGAGACCCAGTACTTC	CASSLQGWGRETQYF
-	TRBV6-6	-	TRBJ1-4	TGTGCCAGCAGTTACCCGGGGGCTGGTGAAAAACTGTTTTTT	CASSYPGAGEKLFF
-	TRBV18	-	TRBJ1-1	TGTGCCAGCTCACCTAACCTGGGGGGGGAAGCTTTCTTT	CASSPNLGGEAFF
-	TRBV5-1	TRBD1	TRBJ2-6	TGCGCCACCTCAGGGGGTAGAGGGGCCAACGTCCTGACTTTC	CATSGGRGANVLTF
-	TRBV6-5	TRBD2	TRBJ2-3	TGTGCCACGAGGGGCGGGGGGGCAAATCAGCCGGCGCAGTATTTT	CATRGGGANQPAQYF
few	TRBV20-1	-	TRBJ1-5	TGCAGTGTTCAGGGGACGCCCCAGCATTTT	CSVQGTPQHF
-	TRBV5-4	-	TRBJ1-6	TGTGCCAGCAGCTTTGAAGGAGCCAACTCACCCCTCCACTTT	CASSFEGANSPLHF
-	TRBV7-9	-	TRBJ1-2	TGTGCCAGCAGCCAAGGACAGACGACTAACTATGGCTACACCTTC	CASSQGQTTNYGYTF
-	TRBV6-5	TRBD1	TRBJ2-1	TGTGCCAGCAGTACCCCGGGACAGGGGACTGAGCAGTTCTTC	CASSTPGQGTEQFF
-	TRBV10-1	TRBD1	TRBJ2-5	TGCGCCAGCAGTCAGGACAGGCGGCAAGAGACCCAGTACTTC	CASSQDRRQETQYF
-	TRBV19	TRBD1	TRBJ2-7	TGTGCCAGTAGCACCGGGACAGGTTTTCACGAGCAGTACTTC	CASSTGTGFHEQYF
-	TRBV5-1	TRBD1	TRBJ1-6	TGCGCCAGCAGCTTGAAGGGACAGGGGGATTCACCCCTCCACTTT	CASSLKGQGDSPLHF
-	TRBV28	-	TRBJ1-5	TGTGCCAGCAGTTTGATCTCTTTCAATAGCAATCAGCCCCAGCATTTT	CASSLISFNSNQPQHF
-	TRBV7-6	-	TRBJ1-6	TGTGCCAGCAGCACAAGGGGGGGGAATTCACCCCTCCACTTT	CASSTRGGNSPLHF
-	TRBV7-2	TRBD2	TRBJ2-2	TGTGCCAGCAGCTTAGACTCCCTAGCGGGGTTGGCCGGGGAGCTGTTTTTT	CASSLDSLAGLAGELFF
-	TRBV11-2	TRBD2	TRBJ2-5	TGTGCCAGCAGCTCCAAAGGACTAGCGGGGGAGACCCAGTACTTC	CASSSKGLAGETQYF